A selection of T cell receptor beta chains follows, all from one sample in a study of T cell changes during pregnancy in multiple sclerosis. The data were produced by immunoSEQ multiplex PCR, yet TCRdb's version contains in-frame clones alone and is incomplete. The top ten clones hold more than 0.7% of a sample with under 55,000 clones, around 92% of them seen once. This sample comprised CD4+ T cells from peripheral blood mononuclear cells, obtained in the third trimester of pregnancy. These receptors were collected from a female donor with multiple sclerosis, enrolled in a pregnancy study. Both conserved end residues are part of each CDR3. The D gene is left open where the match is weak. Not all rows give a size; the values are once, few, many and, for expanded clones, a class.

V	D	J	size	DNA	CDR3
TRBV4-1	NA	TRBJ2-3	NA	TGCGCCAGCAGCCAAGATTCTAGAGATACGCAGTATTTT	CASSQDSRDTQYF
TRBV19	TRBD1	TRBJ1-1	few	TGTGCCAGTGGGACAGGTCTGAACACTGAAGCTTTCTTT	CASGTGLNTEAFF
TRBV27	TRBD2	TRBJ2-1	NA	TGTGCCAGCAGGGATAGGACTAGCGGGGGGACTCGCACCTACAATGAGCAGTTCTTC	CASRDRTSGGTRTYNEQFF
TRBV11-2	TRBD1	TRBJ1-6	NA	TGTGCCAGCAGCTTAGTTCAGGACAGGGGGGCCTTTAATTCACCCCTCCACTTT	CASSLVQDRGAFNSPLHF
TRBV25-1	TRBD1	TRBJ2-7	NA	TGTGCCAGCAGACCGGGACAGGGAACCTACGAGCAGTACTTC	CASRPGQGTYEQYF
TRBV4-3	NA	TRBJ2-5	NA	TGCGCCAGCAGCCAAGAGTGGAGGGGGGGTATGGAGACCCAGTACTTC	CASSQEWRGGMETQYF
TRBV11-2	TRBD2	TRBJ2-1	few	TGTGCCAGCAGCGGGATGGTAGCGGGGGGGAGTTGGTACAATGAGCAGTTCTTC	CASSGMVAGGSWYNEQFF
TRBV5-1	NA	TRBJ2-1	NA	TGCGCCAGCAGCTCGACAGGTGACTCCTACAATGAGCAGTTCTTC	CASSSTGDSYNEQFF
TRBV6-1	TRBD2	TRBJ2-2	NA	TGTGCCAGCAGTGTGCTAGCGGGGGGGCCGGGCGGGGAGCTGTTTTTT	CASSVLAGGPGGELFF
TRBV15	TRBD2	TRBJ2-5	NA	TGTGCCACCAGCAGAGTCGGGCGCGGGAGGGGGGAGACCCAGTACTTC	CATSRVGRGRGETQYF
TRBV28	NA	TRBJ2-5	once	TGTGCCAGCAGTTTTCTCAGGGTTGGGGAGACCCAGTACTTC	CASSFLRVGETQYF
TRBV29-1	NA	TRBJ1-5	NA	TGCAGCGCAGATACAGGCCTTCGAAAACCTAGACAGCCCCAGCATTTT	CSADTGLRKPRQPQHF
TRBV18	NA	TRBJ2-7	once	TGTGCCAGCTCAAAATCCTCCGGGACTTTGGGGGGGCGCGAGCAGTACTTC	CASSKSSGTLGGREQYF
TRBV6-1	TRBD1	TRBJ1-5	NA	TGTGCCAGCAGTGAATATAGGGGACAGCCTAGCAATCAGCCCCAGCATTTT	CASSEYRGQPSNQPQHF
TRBV9	TRBD1	TRBJ1-6	NA	TGTGCCAGCAGCGTAGGACGTACAACAGGGGCCCTGGGTAATTCACCCCTCCACTTT	CASSVGRTTGALGNSPLHF
TRBV7-3	TRBD1	TRBJ2-2	NA	TGTGCCAGCAGCCCCCGGACAGGGGCCGGGGAGCTGTTTTTT	CASSPRTGAGELFF
TRBV7-7	TRBD1	TRBJ1-2	NA	TGTGCTAGCAGACCTGACAGGGTCGGCTATGGCTACACCTTC	CASRPDRVGYGYTF
TRBV18	NA	TRBJ1-1	NA	TGTGCCAGCTCACCACCGGGCGGGGGTACAAACACTGAAGCTTTCTTT	CASSPPGGGTNTEAFF
TRBV6-5	NA	TRBJ1-2	NA	TGTGCCAGCAGTTACTCGAGGGCAGTTAACTATGGCTACACCTTC	CASSYSRAVNYGYTF
TRBV7-9	NA	TRBJ2-7	once	TGTGCCAGCAGCTTAGGCGCCTACTACGAGCAGTACTTC	CASSLGAYYEQYF
TRBV11-2	NA	TRBJ1-2	NA	TGTGCCAGCAGCCTTTCACAGGGAAATGGCTACACCTTC	CASSLSQGNGYTF
TRBV5-1	TRBD2	TRBJ2-1	NA	TGCGCCAGCAGCTCGGGACTAGCGGGGGCCTACAATGAGCAGTTCTTC	CASSSGLAGAYNEQFF